This T cell receptor (beta chain) comes out of a study of cytomegalovirus exposure and HLA in healthy donors. 60 Vbeta and 13 Jbeta primers were used in PCR. As processed by the authors: It was a later analysis that counted roughly 80 million unique TCR beta chains, of which some 9.9 million were shared. The repertoire was sequenced with immunoSEQ multiplex PCR; TCRdb's copy has only in-frame clones and lacks some. V and J calls and clone size follow that table, whereas D and trimming were derived from the DNA. The table records 120,000 or so clones, about 10% of them present only once. In the case of this clone: Its antigen is still unknown.

Germline V gene sequence: CDR1 KGHSH, CDR2 LQKENI. The CDR3 extends over 15 amino acids. V shed 2 bases and J 7 bases; nucleotides not matched to a gene: 8. General study findings and limits: The authors reported that TCR beta sequences could predict HLA-A and HLA-B alleles. These predictions were accurate for most subjects in the first cohort.

Sequencing was performed on PBMCs. This sequence joins TRBV18 and TRBJ1-2; 9 bases map to TRBD1. The TCR was taken from a young woman in good health and CMV-seropositive. CDR3 in amino acids: CASSPADRGWSGYTF. CDR3 sequence (DNA): TGTGCCAGCTCACCAGCTGACAGGGGGTGGAGTGGCTACACCTTC.